A single sample gave rise to the 25 T cell receptor beta chains below, sequenced in a study of synovial regulatory T cells in juvenile arthritis. The table came from immunoSEQ multiplex PCR; TCRdb's copy has only in-frame clones and leaves some out. Seen in this sample are about 9,900 clones; the ten most common clones hold roughly 1.5%. Antigens for these TCRs are unknown. General study results and limits: Inflammation-associated Treg cells in blood had less TCR diversity than the remaining blood Treg cells.

Sequenced material: Treg cells from blood. Subset of the sample: HLA-DR+ inflammation-associated blood Treg cells. The receptors were gathered from a donor between 2 and 35 years old with juvenile idiopathic arthritis.

The chain has TRBV27 and TRBJ1-1; TCRdb selects TRBD1, and the lack of DNA leaves this call unchecked. The length of the CDR3 is 16 residues. Nucleotide data are not available. Germline V gives CDR1 MNHEY, CDR2 SMNVEV (reference sequence). The CDR3 spells CASSLGITGRGTEAFF.

The rearrangement links TRBV4-1 to TRBJ1-1. The germline V gene encodes CDR1 MGHRA and CDR2 YSYEKL. CDR3 length equals 12 residues. The DNA sequence is not available. The CDR3 here is CASSQDFGEAFF.

The chain joins TRBV19 to TRBJ1-5. This CDR3 is built from 13 residues. DNA for this receptor is not on file. Germline CDR1 LNHDA, CDR2 SQIVND (reference sequence). This chain's CDR3 is CATADGLNQPQHF.

This sequence joins TRBV4-1 and TRBJ1-1; TCRdb lists TRBD1, though no DNA is available to test this call. This CDR3 spans 18 amino acids. No coding sequence is recorded. Germline CDR1 and CDR2: MGHRA and YSYEKL. The CDR3 sequence is CASSQDGDRDSSNTEAFF.

The chain couples TRBV4-2 to TRBJ2-2; TCRdb calls TRBD1, which cannot be checked without DNA. Germline values: CDR1 LGHNA, CDR2 YNFKEQ. CDR3 size: 16 residues. This entry has no DNA. The CDR3 sequence is CASSQEGQGVIGELFF.

The J gene is TRBJ2-1, the V gene TRBV7-3; TCRdb lists TRBD2, though no DNA is available to test this call. The germline CDR1 and CDR2 sequences are SGHTA and FQGTGA. The CDR3 has 15 residues. The protein alone is recorded here. This chain's CDR3 is CASSLLAGGPNEQFF.

The CDR3 reads CASSLGVSDGYTF. V and J are TRBV5-6 and TRBJ1-2. The CDR3 has 13 residues. No DNA accompanies this entry. Germline CDR1 reads SGHDT; CDR2 reads YYEEEE.

The chain is built from TRBV19 and TRBJ1-2; TCRdb lists TRBD1, though no DNA is available to test this call. This CDR3 region has 15 residues. A DNA sequence was not provided. The germline CDR1 and CDR2 sequences are LNHDA and SQIVND (reference sequence). CDR3 protein: CASSFSRTGGYGYTF.

The CDR3 here is CASSLTGQRTDTQYF. This sequence joins TRBV5-1 and TRBJ2-3; without DNA, the TCRdb call of TRBD1 cannot be checked. CDR3 length equals 15 residues. DNA is not on record. Germline CDR1 is SGHRS and CDR2 is YFSETQ.

This chain joins TRBV7-9 and TRBJ1-4. This CDR3 comprises 13 residues. DNA for this receptor is not on file. The germline V gene encodes CDR1 SEHNR and CDR2 FQNEAQ (reference sequence). CDR3 protein: CASSFPNNEKLFF. The variable domain in full, with the rest retrieved from reference TRBV7-9 and TRBJ1-4, is DTGVSQNPRHKITKRGQNVTFRCDPISEHNRLYWYRQTLGQGPEFLTYFQNEAQLEKSRLLSDRFSAERPKGSFSTLEIQRTEQGDSAMYLCASSFPNNEKLFFGSGTQLSVL.

This rearrangement joins TRBV5-4 to TRBJ2-7; without DNA, the TCRdb call of TRBD2 cannot be checked. Germline V gene data show CDR1 as SGHNT and CDR2 as YYREEE (reference sequence). This CDR3 contains 12 residues. No DNA sequence is on record. CDR3 sequence: CASSLDAYEQYF.

This chain connects TRBV28 to TRBJ2-1. The V gene's germline CDR1 is MDHEN and CDR2 SYDVKM. CDR3 size: 19 residues. The protein alone is recorded here. CDR3 loop: CASSPPRWAAVGSYNEQFF.

The genes are TRBV11-2 and TRBJ1-1; TCRdb outputs TRBD1, but without DNA this stays unchecked. Looked up from germline, CDR1 is SGHAT and CDR2 is FQNNGV. This CDR3 has 13 amino acids. No DNA is given. CDR3: CASSLDINTEAFF.

This chain uses TRBV21-1 with TRBJ2-7. TRBV21-1 is tagged as a pseudogene. This CDR3 is built from 15 residues. The DNA is not on file. The CDR3 loop reads CASSILGRSSYEQYF.

This chain uses TRBV5-8 with TRBJ2-5. CDR1 SGHTS and CDR2 YDEGEE come from the germline V gene. CDR3 length equals 10 residues. A DNA sequence was not provided. CDR3 sequence: CASSLVGPYF. The whole variable domain, filled in from reference TRBV5-8 and TRBJ2-5, reads EAGVTQSPTHLIKTRGQQATLRCSPISGHTSVYWYQQALGLGLQFLLWYDEGEERNRGNFPPRFSGRQFPNYSSELNVNALELEDSALYLCASSLVGPYFGPGTRLLVL.

The gene calls are TRBV7-2 and TRBJ2-3; the TRBD2 assignment by TCRdb is unverifiable without DNA. The CDR3 loop spans 14 amino acids. No DNA accompanies this entry. Germline V gives CDR1 SGHTA, CDR2 FQGNSA. CDR3 sequence: CASSLGLFTDTQYF.

The CDR3 sequence is CASSARGLAGGSTDTQYF. This chain uses TRBV9 with TRBJ2-3; TCRdb's assignment of TRBD2 cannot be checked, as there is no DNA. Germline CDR1 reads SGDLS; CDR2 reads YYNGEE. The CDR3 extends over 18 amino acids. Nucleotide data are not available.

The chain links TRBV27 to TRBJ2-7. Germline CDR1 MNHEY, CDR2 SMNVEV (reference sequence). The CDR3 contains 11 residues. The DNA sequence is not available. The CDR3 sequence is CASSLGYEQYF.

The chain has TRBV2 and TRBJ2-6. The CDR3 sequence is 17 residues long. DNA is not on record. Germline V CDR1 and CDR2: SNHLY, FYNNEI. The CDR3 loop reads CASNGWGRGSGANVLTF. The full variable domain, its missing parts supplied by reference TRBV2 and TRBJ2-6, is EPEVTQTPSHQVTQMGQEVILRCVPISNHLYFYWYRQILGQKVEFLVSFYNNEISEKSEIFDDQFSVERPDGSNFTLKIRSTKLEDSAMYFCASNGWGRGSGANVLTFGAGSRLTVL.

This clone is labeled medium-sized based on frequency. The J gene is TRBJ2-7, the V gene TRBV19; there is no DNA to check the TCRdb D call of TRBD1. The germline CDR1 and CDR2 sequences are LNHDA and SQIVND (reference sequence). CDR3 length: 13 residues. No DNA sequence was recorded. CDR3 loop: CASRRTGEYEQYF.

V and J are TRBV19 and TRBJ2-6; the D gene TCRdb calls, TRBD1, cannot be checked with no DNA. The CDR3 totals 20 residues. DNA is not on record. The germline V gene encodes CDR1 LNHDA and CDR2 SQIVND (reference sequence). The CDR3 is CASSYFITGEFFSGANVLTF. Based on the CDR3 plus reference TRBV19 and TRBJ2-6, the full variable domain is DGGITQSPKYLFRKEGQNVTLSCEQNLNHDAMYWYRQDPGQGLRLIYYSQIVNDFQKGDIAEGYSVSREKKESFPLTVTSAQKNPTAFYLCASSYFITGEFFSGANVLTFGAGSRLTVL.

The chain carries TRBV5-4 and TRBJ1-1. The CDR3 has 14 amino acids. No DNA has been recorded. Germline assignment: CDR1 SGHNT and CDR2 YYREEE (reference sequence). CDR3 sequence reads: CASSSSGPGPKAFF.

The V and J genes are TRBV5-6 and TRBJ1-2. Germline V gene data show CDR1 as SGHDT and CDR2 as YYEEEE. The CDR3 sequence is 11 residues long. DNA is not on record. CDR3 amino acids: CASRSSYGYTF.

CDR3 sequence reads: CASSAQGGRTEAFF. This chain uses TRBV5-1 with TRBJ1-1; TCRdb names TRBD1, which stays unverified in the absence of DNA. CDR3 length: 14 residues. Only the protein is available. The germline gives CDR1 SGHRS, CDR2 YFSETQ.

The chain recombines TRBV27 with TRBJ1-5; TCRdb names TRBD1, which stays unverified in the absence of DNA. The CDR3 consists of 13 residues. The DNA sequence is not available. Germline V gene lookup returns CDR1 MNHEY and CDR2 SMNVEV (reference sequence). CDR3 sequence: CASSQGYNQPQHF.